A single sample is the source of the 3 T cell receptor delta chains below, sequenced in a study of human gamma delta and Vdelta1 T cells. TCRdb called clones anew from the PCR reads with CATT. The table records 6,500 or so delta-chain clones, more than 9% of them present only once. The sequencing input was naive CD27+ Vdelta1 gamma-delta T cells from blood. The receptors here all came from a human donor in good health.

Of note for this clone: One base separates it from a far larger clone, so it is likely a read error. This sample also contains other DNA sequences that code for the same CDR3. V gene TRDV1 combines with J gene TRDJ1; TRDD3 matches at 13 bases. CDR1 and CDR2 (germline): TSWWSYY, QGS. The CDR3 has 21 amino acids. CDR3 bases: TGTGCTCTTGGGGAAGCTCATTCGGGGTACTGGGGGATACGAAGTCCCGACAAACTCATCTTT. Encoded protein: CALGEAHSGYWGIRSPDKLIF.

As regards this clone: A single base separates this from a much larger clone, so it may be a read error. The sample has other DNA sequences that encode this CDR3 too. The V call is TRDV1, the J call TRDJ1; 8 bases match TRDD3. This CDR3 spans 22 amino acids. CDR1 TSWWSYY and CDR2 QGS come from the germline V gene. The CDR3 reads CALGEMAFPRVLGGPYTDKLIF. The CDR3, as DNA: TGTGCTCTTGGGGAAATGGCCTTCCCTAGGGTACTGGGGGGCCCGTACACCGATAAACTCATCTTC.

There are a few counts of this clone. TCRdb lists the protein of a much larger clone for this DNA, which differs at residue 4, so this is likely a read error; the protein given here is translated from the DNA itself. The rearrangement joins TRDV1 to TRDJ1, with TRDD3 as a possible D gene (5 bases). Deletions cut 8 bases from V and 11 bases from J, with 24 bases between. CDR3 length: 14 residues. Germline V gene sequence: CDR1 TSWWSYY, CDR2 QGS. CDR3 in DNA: TGTGCTCTTAGGTCCCGGGGACCCCGCTCTATCCTCATCTTT. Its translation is CALRSRGPRSILIF.